Described below is a single T cell receptor (beta chain) sequence and its context. The data originate from a study of cytomegalovirus exposure and HLA in healthy donors. The PCR contained 60 Vbeta and 13 Jbeta primers. Assay used: immunoSEQ multiplex PCR; TCRdb lists only in-frame clones, some missing. The sample lists over 50,000 clones, about two thirds occurring once. The source material was PBMCs. The TCR was taken from a man aged 35 to 55 in good health and CMV-seropositive.

The CDR3 here is CASSFKDRANQPQHF. DNA of the CDR3: TGTGCCAGCAGCTTCAAGGACAGGGCCAATCAGCCCCAGCATTTT. The chain combines TRBV5-6 with TRBJ1-5; TRBD1 aligns across 8 bases. J gave up 3 bases and V 2 bases, and 4 bases lay outside the gene matches. The CDR3 is 15 residues long. CDR1 and CDR2 (germline): SGHDT, YYEEEE.